The 20 T cell receptor beta chains below were found in one sample sequenced in a study of T-cell memory formation after mild COVID-19. MiXCR, applied by TCRdb to the 5' RACE reads, yields one record per CDR3 protein. This sample has 150,000 to 200,000 distinct CDR3 sequences, with roughly 28% found just once. Sequencing was performed on PBMCs or a T cell subset sorted from them (not recorded which). The receptors come from an adult woman who had mild COVID-19 (a few samples of this study predate the infection). Cell type and time point are not known.

This clonotype has only a few counts. The rearrangement joins TRBV2 to TRBJ2-1; D possibly corresponds to TRBD2 (6 bases). The V gene's germline CDR1 is SNHLY and CDR2 FYNNEI. The length of the CDR3 is 13 residues. Trimming took off 3 bases at V and 8 bases at J, with 11 bases between the two ends. CDR3 in amino acids: CASSDGGEDEQFF. The CDR3 bases are TGTGCCAGCAGTGACGGTGGGGAGGATGAGCAGTTCTTC.

The chain has TRBV18 and TRBJ2-5; possible D gene TRBD2, 5 bases. Germline V gene lookup returns CDR1 KGHSH and CDR2 LQKENI. This CDR3 spans 14 amino acids. The V end was cut by 6 bases, the J end by 1 base, with 12 bases between. This CDR3 is CASSTPGFQETQYF. The CDR3 nucleotides read TGTGCCAGCTCGACTCCGGGGTTCCAAGAGACCCAGTACTTC.

V is TRBV28 and J is TRBJ1-5; the D gene is possibly TRBD1 (5 bases). CDR3 length equals 18 residues. Between the trimmed V and J ends, which lost 4 bases and 0 bases, there was a span of 19 bases. CDR1 is MDHEN and CDR2 is SYDVKM in the germline V gene. The CDR3 region has the DNA TGTGCCAGCAGTTCTTCCGGGACGGAACTACTTAGCAATCAGCCCCAGCATTTT. It codes for CASSSSGTELLSNQPQHF.

This clonotype was observed a single time. The V gene is TRBV24-1, the J gene TRBJ2-5; TRBD2 matches at 9 bases. CDR3 length: 11 residues. CDR1 is KGHDR and CDR2 is SFDVKD in the germline V gene. V was clipped by 10 bases and J by 4 bases; unmatched bases: 0. CDR3 sequence (DNA): TGTGCCACAGCGGGGGGAGAGACCCAGTACTTC. Its protein product is CATAGGETQYF.

There are a few counts of this clonotype. This chain connects TRBV7-6 to TRBJ2-2; either TRBD1 or TRBD2 may fit D (5 bases each). Trimming stripped 6 bases from V and 0 bases from J, with 14 bases between. Germline V gene lookup returns CDR1 SGHVS and CDR2 FNYEAQ. The CDR3 consists of 16 residues. This CDR3 is CASSSGRGPNTGELFF. In nucleotides, the CDR3 is TGTGCCAGCAGTTCGGGACGGGGCCCGAACACCGGGGAGCTGTTTTTT.

The V and J genes are TRBV10-3 and TRBJ2-3; a weak D match, TRBD2 (5 bases). This CDR3 is 15 amino acids long. V dropped 3 bases and J dropped 3 bases, with 13 bases sitting between them. CDR1 ENHRY and CDR2 SYGVKD come from the germline V gene. This chain's CDR3 is CAISDQLDLTDTQYF. DNA of the CDR3: TGTGCCATCAGTGATCAACTAGATCTGACAGATACGCAGTATTTT.

This chain joins TRBV11-2 and TRBJ2-2, with D unclear. In germline, CDR1 is SGHAT, CDR2 FQNNGV. The CDR3 is 15 residues long. Between the trimmed V and J ends, which lost 2 bases and 1 base, there was a span of 8 bases. CDR3: CASSLISGNTGELFF. The CDR3 bases are TGTGCCAGCAGCTTAATTTCAGGGAACACCGGGGAGCTGTTTTTT.

The chain joins TRBV7-2 to TRBJ2-3, with D perhaps matching TRBD1 (6 bases). With 4 bases removed from V and 0 bases from J, the gap between germline ends came to 14 bases. This CDR3 has 16 amino acids. CDR1 is SGHTA and CDR2 is FQGNSA in the germline V gene. In DNA form, the CDR3 reads TGTGCCAGCAGCTCCCCCAGGGGAAAAAGCACAGATACGCAGTATTTT. Its translation: CASSSPRGKSTDTQYF.

The rearrangement uses TRBV9 and TRBJ2-7; D is tentatively TRBD1 or TRBD2 (5 bases each). The germline V and J ends were trimmed by 2 bases and 6 bases, with 9 bases remaining between them. The CDR3 loop spans 12 amino acids. The germline V gene encodes CDR1 SGDLS and CDR2 YYNGEE. The CDR3 DNA reads as TGTGCCAGCAGCGTGGGGGTGAGCGAGCAGTACTTC. This sequence encodes CASSVGVSEQYF.

This clonotype was observed a few times. This chain connects TRBV7-2 to TRBJ2-5; D call uncertain. The ends were cut back, 7 bases at V and 9 bases at J, with 12 bases in the middle. CDR3 size: 11 residues. Germline assignment: CDR1 SGHTA and CDR2 FQGNSA. CDR3 bases: TGTGCCAGCACCAGTACAAAGGCCCAGTACTTC. Translating gives CASTSTKAQYF.

The CDR3 loop reads CASSQSGHDTGELFF. Written as DNA, the CDR3 is TGTGCCAGCAGCCAATCCGGCCACGACACCGGGGAGCTGTTTTTT. The chain joins TRBV7-8 to TRBJ2-2, with D uncertain. Trimming pared 5 bases from V and 3 bases from J, leaving 13 bases between. The CDR3 is 15 amino acids. Germline values: CDR1 SGHVS, CDR2 FQNEAQ.

This clonotype occurred a few times. V is TRBV7-2 and J is TRBJ2-7; a weak D match, TRBD2 (6 bases). This CDR3 has 17 amino acids. CDR1 is SGHTA and CDR2 is FQGNSA in the germline V gene. The V end lost 1 base, the J end lost 2 bases, and 18 bases lay between the germline ends. The CDR3 nucleotides read TGTGCCAGCAGCTTAGGTCCTGCGGGGATGGCTGCCTACGAGCAGTACTTC. Residues: CASSLGPAGMAAYEQYF.

CDR3 loop: CASSALAGWDEQFF. The CDR3 bases are TGTGCCAGCAGCGCCCTAGCGGGGTGGGATGAGCAGTTCTTC. The genes are TRBV7-6 and TRBJ2-1; 9 nucleotides match TRBD2. Trimming at V came to 5 bases and at J to 8 bases, leaving 7 bases not matched to a gene. The CDR3 consists of 14 residues. Germline V CDR1 and CDR2: SGHVS, FNYEAQ.

This clonotype appeared a few times. The V call is TRBV28, the J call TRBJ2-7; 13 nucleotides line up with TRBD2. The junction had 4 bases not matched to a gene; V was cut back by 4 bases and J by 4 bases. This CDR3 spans 15 amino acids. The germline V gene has CDR1 MDHEN and CDR2 SYDVKM. The CDR3 loop is CASSSGTSGKYEQYF. The CDR3 nucleotides are TGTGCCAGCAGTTCCGGGACTAGCGGGAAATACGAGCAGTACTTC.

The chain recombines TRBV7-6 with TRBJ2-1, with 7 bases fitting TRBD2. The V gene end was trimmed by 5 bases and the J gene end by 0 bases; junction bases not matched to a gene: 4. The CDR3 is made up of 15 amino acids. Germline V gene lookup returns CDR1 SGHVS and CDR2 FNYEAQ. Written as DNA, the CDR3 is TGTGCCAGCAGCCCGAGCGGGGCCTCCTACAATGAGCAGTTCTTC. This sequence encodes CASSPSGASYNEQFF. Using reference TRBV7-6 and TRBJ2-1 for the parts outside the CDR3, the full variable domain is GAGVSQSPRYKVTKRGQDVALRCDPISGHVSLYWYRQALGQGPEFLTYFNYEAQQDKSGLPNDRFSAERPEGSISTLTIQRTEQRDSAMYRCASSPSGASYNEQFFGPGTRLTVL.

This clonotype was counted between two and nine times. The V and J genes are TRBV2 and TRBJ1-2; TRBD1 is a possible D gene (5 bases). V gave up 8 bases and J gave up 4 bases, with 17 bases separating them. CDR3 size: 14 residues. Germline CDR1 is SNHLY and CDR2 is FYNNEI. CDR3 residues: CASRRDGTAYGYTF. The CDR3 coding sequence is TGTGCCAGCCGGCGGGACGGAACGGCCTATGGCTACACCTTC.

The chain recombines TRBV5-5 with TRBJ2-5; a possible D gene is TRBD1 (5 bases). The CDR3 totals 15 residues. Deletions cut 4 bases from V and 2 bases from J, with 15 bases between. Looked up from germline, CDR1 is SGHKS and CDR2 is YYEKEE (reference sequence). The CDR3 DNA reads TGTGCCAGCAGCCCCCTACTGACAGTTCAAGAGACCCAGTACTTC. Amino acid sequence: CASSPLLTVQETQYF.

The chain employs TRBV7-6 and TRBJ2-3; 9 bases match TRBD2. CDR1 is SGHVS, CDR2 FNYEAQ, per germline. The ends lost 3 bases at V and 6 bases at J; junction bases unmatched: 10. The CDR3 is 16 amino acids. The CDR3: CASSFVHRGGADTQYF. In nucleotides, the CDR3 is TGTGCCAGCAGCTTCGTCCATCGCGGGGGGGCGGATACGCAGTATTTT.

The CDR3 protein is CASSLLWVGNTGELFF. The CDR3 DNA sequence: TGTGCCAGCAGTCTCCTTTGGGTGGGTAACACCGGGGAGCTGTTTTTT. This chain uses TRBV12-3 or TRBV12-4 with TRBJ2-2; no clear D gene. Deletions cut 5 bases from V and 2 bases from J, with 15 bases between. This CDR3 is 16 amino acids long.

The sample holds a few counts of this clonotype. The chain's CDR3 is CSAWRDTQYF. The CDR3, as DNA: TGCAGCGCCTGGCGGGATACGCAGTATTTT. This chain links TRBV29-1 with TRBJ2-3; no reliable D call. Germline loops: CDR1 SQVTM, CDR2 ANQGSEA. Trimming pared 7 bases from V and 6 bases from J, leaving 8 bases between. This CDR3 has 10 residues.